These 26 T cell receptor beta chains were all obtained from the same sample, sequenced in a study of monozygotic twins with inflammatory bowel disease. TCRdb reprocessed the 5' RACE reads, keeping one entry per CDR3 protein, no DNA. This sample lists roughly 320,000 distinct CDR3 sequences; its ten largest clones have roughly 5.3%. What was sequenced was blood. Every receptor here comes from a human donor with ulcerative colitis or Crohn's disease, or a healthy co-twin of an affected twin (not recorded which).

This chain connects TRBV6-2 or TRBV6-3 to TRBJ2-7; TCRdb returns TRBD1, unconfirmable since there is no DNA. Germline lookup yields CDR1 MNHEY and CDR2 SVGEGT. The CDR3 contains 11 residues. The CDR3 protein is CASTHGGEQYF.

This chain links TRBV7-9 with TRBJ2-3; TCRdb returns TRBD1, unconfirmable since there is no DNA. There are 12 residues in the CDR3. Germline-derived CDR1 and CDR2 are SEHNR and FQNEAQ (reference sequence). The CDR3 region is CASSRQGNTQYF.

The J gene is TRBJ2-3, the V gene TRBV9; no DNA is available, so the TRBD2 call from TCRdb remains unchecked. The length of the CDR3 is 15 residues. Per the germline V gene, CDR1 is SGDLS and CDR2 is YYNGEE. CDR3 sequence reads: CASSAWAGPTDTQYF.

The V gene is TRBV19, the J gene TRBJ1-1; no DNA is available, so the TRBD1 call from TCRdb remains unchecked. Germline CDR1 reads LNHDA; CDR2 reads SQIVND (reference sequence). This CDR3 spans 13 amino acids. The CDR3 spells CASSIQGNTEAFF. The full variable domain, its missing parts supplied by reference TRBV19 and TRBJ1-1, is DGGITQSPKYLFRKEGQNVTLSCEQNLNHDAMYWYRQDPGQGLRLIYYSQIVNDFQKGDIAEGYSVSREKKESFPLTVTSAQKNPTAFYLCASSIQGNTEAFFGQGTRLTVV.

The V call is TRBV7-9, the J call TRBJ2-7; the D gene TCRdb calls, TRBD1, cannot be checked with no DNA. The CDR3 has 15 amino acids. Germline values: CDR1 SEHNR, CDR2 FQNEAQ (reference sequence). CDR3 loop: CASNRLLDRPYEQYF.

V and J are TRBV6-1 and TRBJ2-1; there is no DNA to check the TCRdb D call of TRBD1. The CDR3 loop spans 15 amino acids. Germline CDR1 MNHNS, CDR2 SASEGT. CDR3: CASRRGQITYNEQFF.

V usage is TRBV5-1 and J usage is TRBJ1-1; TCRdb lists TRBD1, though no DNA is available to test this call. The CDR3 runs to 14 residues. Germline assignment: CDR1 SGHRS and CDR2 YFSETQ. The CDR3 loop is CASSRDGMNTEAFF.

Here the CDR3 reads CSVVVGFYEQYF. This chain connects TRBV29-1 to TRBJ2-7. Germline assignment: CDR1 SQVTM and CDR2 ANQGSEA. This CDR3 is built from 12 residues.

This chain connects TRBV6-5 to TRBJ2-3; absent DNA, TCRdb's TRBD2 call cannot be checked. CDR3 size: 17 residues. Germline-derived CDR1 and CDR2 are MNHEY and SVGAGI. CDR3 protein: CASSYSSSGGIRDTQYF.

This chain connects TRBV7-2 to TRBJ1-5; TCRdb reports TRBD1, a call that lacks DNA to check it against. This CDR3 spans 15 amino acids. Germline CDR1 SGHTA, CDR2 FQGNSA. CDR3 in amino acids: CASSLALAGTQPQHF.

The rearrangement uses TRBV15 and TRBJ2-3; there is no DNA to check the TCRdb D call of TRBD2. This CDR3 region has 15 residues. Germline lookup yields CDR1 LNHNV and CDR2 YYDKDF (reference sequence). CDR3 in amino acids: CATSSLAPSTDTQYF.

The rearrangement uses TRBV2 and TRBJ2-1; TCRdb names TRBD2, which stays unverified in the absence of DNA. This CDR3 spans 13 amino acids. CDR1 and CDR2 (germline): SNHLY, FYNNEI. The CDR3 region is CASKPPWGNEQFF.

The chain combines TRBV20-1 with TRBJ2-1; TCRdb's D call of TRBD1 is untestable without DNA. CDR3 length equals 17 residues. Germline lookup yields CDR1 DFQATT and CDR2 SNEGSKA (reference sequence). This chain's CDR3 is CSARDSSGTDRYNEQFF.

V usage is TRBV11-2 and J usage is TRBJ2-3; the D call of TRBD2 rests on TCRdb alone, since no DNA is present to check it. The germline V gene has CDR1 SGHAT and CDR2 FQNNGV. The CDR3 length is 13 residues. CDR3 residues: CASSPIVPDTQYF.

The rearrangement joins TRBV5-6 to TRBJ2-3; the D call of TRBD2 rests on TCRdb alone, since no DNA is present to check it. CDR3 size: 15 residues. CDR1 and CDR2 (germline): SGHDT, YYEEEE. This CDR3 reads CASSPWGTLPDTQYF.

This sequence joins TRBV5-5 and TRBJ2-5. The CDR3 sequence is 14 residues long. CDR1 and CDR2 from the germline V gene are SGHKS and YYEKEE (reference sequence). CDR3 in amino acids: CASSSRRYQETQYF.

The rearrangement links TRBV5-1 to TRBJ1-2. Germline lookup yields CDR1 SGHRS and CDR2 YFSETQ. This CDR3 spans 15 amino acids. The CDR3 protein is CASSFKDSLDYGYTF.

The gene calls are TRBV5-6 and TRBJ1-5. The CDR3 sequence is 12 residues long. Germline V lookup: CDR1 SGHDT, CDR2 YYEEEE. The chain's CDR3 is CASSLKEQPQHF.

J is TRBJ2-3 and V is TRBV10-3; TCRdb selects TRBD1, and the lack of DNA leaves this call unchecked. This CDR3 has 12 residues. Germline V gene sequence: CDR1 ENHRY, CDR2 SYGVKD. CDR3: CATSGAADTQYF.

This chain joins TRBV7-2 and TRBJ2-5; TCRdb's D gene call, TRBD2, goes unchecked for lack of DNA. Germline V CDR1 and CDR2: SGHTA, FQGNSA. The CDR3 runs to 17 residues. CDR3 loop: CASSLVSGAGSGETQYF.

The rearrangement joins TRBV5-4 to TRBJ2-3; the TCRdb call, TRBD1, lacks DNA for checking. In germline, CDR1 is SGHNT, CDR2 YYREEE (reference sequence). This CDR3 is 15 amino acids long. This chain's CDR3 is CASRSGTASPDTQYF.

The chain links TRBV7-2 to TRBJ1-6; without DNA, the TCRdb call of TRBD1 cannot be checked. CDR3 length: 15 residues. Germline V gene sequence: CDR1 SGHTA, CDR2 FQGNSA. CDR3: CASSLGQGYNSPLHF.

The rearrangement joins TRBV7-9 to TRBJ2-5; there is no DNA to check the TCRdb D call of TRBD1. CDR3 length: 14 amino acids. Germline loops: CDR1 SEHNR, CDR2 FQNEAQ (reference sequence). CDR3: CASSLNQGSETQYF.

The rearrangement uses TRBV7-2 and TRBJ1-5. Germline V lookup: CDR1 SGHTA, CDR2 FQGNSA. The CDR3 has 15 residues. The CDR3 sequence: CASSLEIGRNQPQHF.

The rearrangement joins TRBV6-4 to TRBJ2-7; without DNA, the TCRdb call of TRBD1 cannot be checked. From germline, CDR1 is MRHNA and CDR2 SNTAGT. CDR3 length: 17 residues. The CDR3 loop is CASSDPTGTPNSYEQYF.

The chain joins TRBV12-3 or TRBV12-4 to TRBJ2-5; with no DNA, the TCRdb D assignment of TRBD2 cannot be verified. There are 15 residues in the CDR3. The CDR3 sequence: CASSSASGVLETQYF.